This is a list of T cell receptor beta chains from one sample in a study of blood T cell repertoires in COVID-19. This table comes from immunoSEQ multiplex PCR, and its TCRdb copy is limited to in-frame clones, with some not included. The data contain approximately 260,000 clones, roughly 90% of them singletons. The sequenced sample consisted of PBMCs or T cells enriched from blood (not recorded which). These receptors all stem from a woman aged 55 to 70 who had recovered from COVID-19. Both conserved end residues are part of each CDR3. A D gene is named only where the DNA matches it firmly. Not every row has a clone size; where given, it reads once, few, many or a size class.

clone_size	v_call	d_call	j_call	cdr3_aa	cdr3_nt
-	TRBV9	TRBD2	TRBJ2-5	CASSVEGSGGETQYF	TGTGCCAGCAGCGTAGAGGGGAGCGGGGGAGAGACCCAGTACTTC
few	TRBV13	-	TRBJ2-2	CASSRRQGNTGELFF	TGTGCCAGCAGCCGGCGGCAGGGGAACACCGGGGAGCTGTTTTTT
-	TRBV6-5	-	TRBJ1-1	CASSYSNRLNTEAFF	TGTGCCAGCAGTTACTCGAACAGGTTGAACACTGAAGCTTTCTTT
-	TRBV6-4	TRBD1	TRBJ2-2	CASSEFLLGQGPGELFF	TGTGCCAGCAGTGAATTCTTATTGGGACAGGGACCCGGGGAGCTGTTTTTT
-	TRBV7-9	-	TRBJ1-6	CASSRRAGDHSSYNSPLHF	TGTGCCAGCAGCCGACGGGCGGGGGACCATAGCTCCTATAATTCACCCCTCCACTTT
-	TRBV3-1/TRBV3-2	TRBD2	TRBJ2-6	CASSQSLAGASGANVLTF	TGTGCCAGCAGCCAGTCACTAGCGGGGGCCTCTGGGGCCAACGTCCTGACTTTC
-	TRBV10-1	-	TRBJ2-3	CASSELGGAGIDTQYF	TGCGCCAGCAGTGAGCTCGGAGGGGCTGGTATAGATACGCAGTATTTT
-	TRBV7-3	TRBD1	TRBJ1-1	CASSLTGTGARNTEAFF	TGTGCCAGCAGCTTAACGGGGACAGGGGCGAGGAACACTGAAGCTTTCTTT
once	TRBV9	-	TRBJ2-2	CASSVVSSGELFF	TGTGCCAGCAGCGTAGTGAGTTCCGGGGAGCTGTTTTTT
once	TRBV4-2	TRBD1	TRBJ1-2	CASSQDLFWTGAGGDGYTF	TGTGCCAGCAGCCAAGATCTCTTCTGGACAGGGGCGGGAGGAGATGGCTACACCTTC
-	TRBV7-6	-	TRBJ1-4	CASSSRRGGRVEKLFF	TGTGCCAGCAGCTCGCGGCGGGGGGGCCGGGTTGAAAAACTGTTTTTT
-	TRBV4-2	-	TRBJ2-7	CASSYRPGVEQYF	TGTGCCAGCAGCTACCGACCAGGGGTCGAGCAGTACTTC
-	TRBV9	TRBD1	TRBJ2-4	CASRGQENIQYF	TGTGCCAGCAGGGGACAGGAAAACATTCAGTACTTC
-	TRBV5-4	-	TRBJ2-7	CASSLSAGQSLYEQYF	TGTGCCAGCAGCTTGTCCGCTGGACAAAGCCTCTACGAGCAGTACTTC
-	TRBV12-5	-	TRBJ1-5	CASARGGNQPQHF	TGTGCTAGTGCCCGGGGGGGGAATCAGCCCCAGCATTTT
-	TRBV12-3/TRBV12-4	-	TRBJ1-1	CASSFTGSTEAFF	TGTGCCAGCAGTTTCACAGGGTCAACTGAAGCTTTCTTT
-	TRBV16	TRBD1	TRBJ2-6	CASSQFTLRQGGFPGANVLTF	TGTGCCAGCAGCCAATTTACTCTACGACAGGGGGGGTTCCCTGGGGCCAACGTCCTGACTTTC
-	TRBV9	-	TRBJ2-1	CASSVKLVNEQFF	TGTGCCAGCAGCGTAAAACTAGTGAATGAGCAGTTCTTC
-	TRBV2	TRBD2	TRBJ2-1	CASSPTGLAQFF	TGTGCCAGCAGTCCGACAGGACTAGCGCAGTTCTTC
-	TRBV5-1	TRBD1	TRBJ1-2	CASSPRQGSGYGYTF	TGCGCCAGCAGCCCAAGACAGGGGAGCGGCTATGGCTACACCTTC
-	TRBV5-1	-	TRBJ1-6	CASSLAGGERSPLHF	TGCGCCAGCAGCTTGGCGGGGGGGGAGAGATCACCCCTCCACTTT
once	TRBV28	TRBD2	TRBJ2-1	CASSPGTSRNNEQFF	TGTGCCAGCAGTCCCGGGACTAGCCGTAACAATGAGCAGTTCTTC
once	TRBV9	TRBD2	TRBJ2-7	CASSVTSGGAYEQYF	TGTGCCAGCAGCGTTACTAGCGGGGGGGCCTACGAGCAGTACTTC